This T cell receptor beta chain came from a study of chemoradiotherapy in HPV16-positive cancers. Libraries were prepared by immunoSEQ multiplex PCR; TCRdb keeps only in-frame clonotypes and omits some of them. Of about 39,000 clones in the sample, around three quarters were seen once. Trimming left V 5 bases short and J 8 bases short, with 10 bases between. This CDR3 comprises 12 residues. The germline V gene has CDR1 LNHDA and CDR2 SQIVND (reference sequence). V usage is TRBV19 and J usage is TRBJ1-5; D is ambiguous. The sequence was obtained from a human donor with HPV-associated anogenital cancer. Sample: blood, taken from a patient who underwent chemoradiotherapy. The CDR3 reads CASSFAWEPQHF. The CDR3, as DNA: TGTGCCAGTAGTTTTGCTTGGGAGCCCCAGCATTTT.